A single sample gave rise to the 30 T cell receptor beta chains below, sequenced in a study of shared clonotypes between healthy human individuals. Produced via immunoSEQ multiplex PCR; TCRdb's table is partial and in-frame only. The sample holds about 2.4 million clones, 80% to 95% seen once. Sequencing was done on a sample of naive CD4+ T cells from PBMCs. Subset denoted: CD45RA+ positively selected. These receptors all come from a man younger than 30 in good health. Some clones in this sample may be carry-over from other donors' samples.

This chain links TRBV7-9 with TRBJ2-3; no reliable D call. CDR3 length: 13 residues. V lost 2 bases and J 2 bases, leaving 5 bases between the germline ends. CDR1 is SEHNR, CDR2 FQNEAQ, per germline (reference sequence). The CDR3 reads CASSLKITDTQYF. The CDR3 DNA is TGTGCCAGCAGCTTAAAGATCACAGATACGCAGTATTTT.

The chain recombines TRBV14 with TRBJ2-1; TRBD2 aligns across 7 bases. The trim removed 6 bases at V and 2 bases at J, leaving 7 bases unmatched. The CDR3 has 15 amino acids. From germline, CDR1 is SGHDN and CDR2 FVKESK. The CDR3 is CASSQSGITYNEQFF. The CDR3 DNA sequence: TGTGCCAGCAGTCAGAGCGGGATCACCTACAATGAGCAGTTCTTC.

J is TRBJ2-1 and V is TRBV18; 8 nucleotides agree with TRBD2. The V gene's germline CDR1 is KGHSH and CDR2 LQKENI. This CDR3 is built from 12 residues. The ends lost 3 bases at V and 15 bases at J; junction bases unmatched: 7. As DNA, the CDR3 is TGTGCCAGCTCACCTCCGGGACTAGTCCCGTTCTTC. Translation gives CASSPPGLVPFF. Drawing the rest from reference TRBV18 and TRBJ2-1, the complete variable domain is NAGVMQNPRHLVRRRGQEARLRCSPMKGHSHVYWYRQLPEEGLKFMVYLQKENIIDESGMPKERFSAEFPKEGPSILRIQQVVRGDSAAYFCASSPPGLVPFFGPGTRLTVL.

As DNA, the CDR3 is TGTGCCACCAGGGGGACCTCTGGAAACACCATATATTTT. It translates to CATRGTSGNTIYF. J is TRBJ1-3 and V is TRBV10-3, with 7 positions matching TRBD1. The junction had 3 bases not matched to a gene; V was cut back by 10 bases and J by 0 bases. Per germline, CDR1 ENHRY and CDR2 SYGVKD. The CDR3 loop spans 13 amino acids.

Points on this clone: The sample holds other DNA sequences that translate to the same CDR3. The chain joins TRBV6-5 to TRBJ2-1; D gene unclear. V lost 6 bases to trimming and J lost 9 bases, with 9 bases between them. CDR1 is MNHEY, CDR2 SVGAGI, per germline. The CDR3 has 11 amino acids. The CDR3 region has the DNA TGTGCCAGCAGATCTATGGGTGAGCAGTTCTTC. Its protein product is CASRSMGEQFF.

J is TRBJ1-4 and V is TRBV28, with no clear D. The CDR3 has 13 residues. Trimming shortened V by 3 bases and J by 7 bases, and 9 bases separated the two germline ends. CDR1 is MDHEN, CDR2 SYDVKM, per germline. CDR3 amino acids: CASSFLRAEKLFF. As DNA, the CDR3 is TGTGCCAGCAGTTTCCTTAGGGCTGAAAAACTGTTTTTT. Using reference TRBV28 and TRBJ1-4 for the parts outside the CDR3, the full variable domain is DVKVTQSSRYLVKRTGEKVFLECVQDMDHENMFWYRQDPGLGLRLIYFSYDVKMKEKGDIPEGYSVSREKKERFSLILESASTNQTSMYLCASSFLRAEKLFFGSGTQLSVL.

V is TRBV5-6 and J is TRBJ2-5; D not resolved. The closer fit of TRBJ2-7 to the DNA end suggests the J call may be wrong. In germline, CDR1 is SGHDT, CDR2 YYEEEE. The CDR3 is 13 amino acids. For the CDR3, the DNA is TGTGCCAGCAGCTTGTGGGCAGCATACGAGCAGTACTTC. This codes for CASSLWAAYEQYF.

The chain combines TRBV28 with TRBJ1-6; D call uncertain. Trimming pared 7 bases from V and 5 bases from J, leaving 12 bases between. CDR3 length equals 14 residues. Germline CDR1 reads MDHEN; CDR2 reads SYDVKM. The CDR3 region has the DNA TGTGCCAGCAAGATAGGTACGGATAATTCACCCCTCCACTTT. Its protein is CASKIGTDNSPLHF. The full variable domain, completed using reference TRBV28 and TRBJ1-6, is DVKVTQSSRYLVKRTGEKVFLECVQDMDHENMFWYRQDPGLGLRLIYFSYDVKMKEKGDIPEGYSVSREKKERFSLILESASTNQTSMYLCASKIGTDNSPLHFGNGTRLTVT.

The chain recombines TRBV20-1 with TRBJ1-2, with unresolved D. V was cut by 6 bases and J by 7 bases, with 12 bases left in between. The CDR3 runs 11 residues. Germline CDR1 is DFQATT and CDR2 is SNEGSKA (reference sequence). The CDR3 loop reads CSASNVGGYTF. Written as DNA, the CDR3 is TGCAGTGCCTCGAACGTGGGTGGCTACACCTTC.

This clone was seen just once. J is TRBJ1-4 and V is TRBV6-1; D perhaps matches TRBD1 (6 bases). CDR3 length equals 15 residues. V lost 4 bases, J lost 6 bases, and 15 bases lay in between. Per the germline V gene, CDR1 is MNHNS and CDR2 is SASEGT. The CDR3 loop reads CASSATASGDEKLFF. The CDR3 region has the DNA TGTGCCAGCAGTGCCACAGCCTCAGGGGATGAAAAACTGTTTTTT.

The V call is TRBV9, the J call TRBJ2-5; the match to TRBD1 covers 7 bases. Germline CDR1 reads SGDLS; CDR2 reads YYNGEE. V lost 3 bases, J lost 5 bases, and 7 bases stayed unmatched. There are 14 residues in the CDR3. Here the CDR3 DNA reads TGTGCCAGCAGCGGGGACAGCCCCCAGGAGACCCAGTACTTC. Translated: CASSGDSPQETQYF.

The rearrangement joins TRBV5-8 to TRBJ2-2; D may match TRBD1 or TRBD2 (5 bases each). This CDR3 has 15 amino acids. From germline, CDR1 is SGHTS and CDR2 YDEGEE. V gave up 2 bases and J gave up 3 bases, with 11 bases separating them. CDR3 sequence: CASSFQLGDTGELFF. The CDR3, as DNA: TGTGCCAGCAGCTTTCAATTGGGGGACACCGGGGAGCTGTTTTTT.

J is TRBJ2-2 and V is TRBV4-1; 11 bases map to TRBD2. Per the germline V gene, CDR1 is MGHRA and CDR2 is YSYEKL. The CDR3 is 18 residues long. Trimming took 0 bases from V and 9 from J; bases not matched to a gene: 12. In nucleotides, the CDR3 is TGCGCCAGCAGCCAAGAAGGACTAGCGGGTGACTATAACCGGGAGCTGTTTTTT. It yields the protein CASSQEGLAGDYNRELFF.

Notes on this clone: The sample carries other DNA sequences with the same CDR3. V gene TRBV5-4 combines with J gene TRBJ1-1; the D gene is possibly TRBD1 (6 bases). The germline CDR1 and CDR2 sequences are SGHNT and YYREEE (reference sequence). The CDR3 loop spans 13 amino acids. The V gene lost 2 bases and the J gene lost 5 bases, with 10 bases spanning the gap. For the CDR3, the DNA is TGTGCCAGCAGCTTAGGGGGGCGGACTGAAGCTTTCTTT. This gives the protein CASSLGGRTEAFF.

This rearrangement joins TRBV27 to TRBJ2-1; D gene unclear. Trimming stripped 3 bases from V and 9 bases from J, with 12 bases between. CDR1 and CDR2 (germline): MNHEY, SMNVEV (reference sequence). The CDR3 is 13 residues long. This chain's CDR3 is CASSLDGPFEQFF. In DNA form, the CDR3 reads TGTGCCAGCAGTTTGGACGGCCCTTTTGAGCAGTTCTTC.

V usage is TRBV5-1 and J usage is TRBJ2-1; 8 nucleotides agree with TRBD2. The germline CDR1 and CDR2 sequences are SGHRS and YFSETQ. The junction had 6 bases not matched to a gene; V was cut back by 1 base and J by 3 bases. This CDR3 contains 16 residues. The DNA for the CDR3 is TGCGCCAGCAGCTTGTGGAAAGCGGGGGACTACAATGAGCAGTTCTTC. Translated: CASSLWKAGDYNEQFF.

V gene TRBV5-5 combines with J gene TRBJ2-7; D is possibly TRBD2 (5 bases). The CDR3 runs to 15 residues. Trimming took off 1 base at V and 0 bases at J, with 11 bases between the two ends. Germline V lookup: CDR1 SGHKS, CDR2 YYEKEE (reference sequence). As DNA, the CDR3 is TGTGCCAGCAGCTTGTCCTTAGCGAACTCCTACGAGCAGTACTTC. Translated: CASSLSLANSYEQYF.

The CDR3 is CASRLDRLYGYTF. CDR3 DNA sequence: TGTGCCAGCCGACTAGACAGGCTCTATGGCTACACCTTC. The V and J genes are TRBV7-9 and TRBJ1-2, with D tentatively TRBD1 (6 bases). Germline values: CDR1 SEHNR, CDR2 FQNEAQ (reference sequence). This CDR3 is built from 13 residues. V dropped 8 bases and J dropped 4 bases, with 14 bases sitting between them.

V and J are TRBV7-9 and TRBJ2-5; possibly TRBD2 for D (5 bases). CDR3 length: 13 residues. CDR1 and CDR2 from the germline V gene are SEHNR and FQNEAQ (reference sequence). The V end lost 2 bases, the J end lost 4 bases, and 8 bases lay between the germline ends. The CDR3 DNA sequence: TGTGCCAGCAGCTTATCTCGGGGAGAGACCCAGTACTTC. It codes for CASSLSRGETQYF.

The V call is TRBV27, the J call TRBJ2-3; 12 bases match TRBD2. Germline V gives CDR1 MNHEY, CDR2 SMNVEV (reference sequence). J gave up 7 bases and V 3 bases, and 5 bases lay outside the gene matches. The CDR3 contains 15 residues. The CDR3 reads CASSFLLAGGNTQYF. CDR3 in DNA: TGTGCCAGCAGTTTCTTACTAGCGGGGGGTAATACGCAGTATTTT.

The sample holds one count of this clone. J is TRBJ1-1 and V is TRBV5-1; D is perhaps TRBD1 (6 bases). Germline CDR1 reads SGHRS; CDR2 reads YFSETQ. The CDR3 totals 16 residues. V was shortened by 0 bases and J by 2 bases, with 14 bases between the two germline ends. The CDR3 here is CASSLGKGGPNTEAFF. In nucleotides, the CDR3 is TGCGCCAGCAGCTTGGGGAAGGGGGGCCCAAACACTGAAGCTTTCTTT.

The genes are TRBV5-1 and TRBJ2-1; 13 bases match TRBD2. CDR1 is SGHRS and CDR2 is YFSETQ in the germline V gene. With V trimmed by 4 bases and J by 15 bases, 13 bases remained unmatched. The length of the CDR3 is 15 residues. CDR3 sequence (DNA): TGCGCCAGCAGCAGCGGGACTAGCGGGACCCTTTTTCCGTTCTTC. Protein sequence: CASSSGTSGTLFPFF.

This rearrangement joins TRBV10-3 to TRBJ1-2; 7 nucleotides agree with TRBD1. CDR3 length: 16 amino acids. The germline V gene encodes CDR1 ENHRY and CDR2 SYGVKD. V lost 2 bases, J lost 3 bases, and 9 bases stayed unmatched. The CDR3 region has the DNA TGTGCCATCAGTGAGAGAAGACAGGGTCCCCACTATGGCTACACCTTC. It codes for CAISERRQGPHYGYTF.

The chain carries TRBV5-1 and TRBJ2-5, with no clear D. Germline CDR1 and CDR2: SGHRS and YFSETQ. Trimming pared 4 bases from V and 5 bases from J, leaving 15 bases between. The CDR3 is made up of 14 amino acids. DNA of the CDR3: TGCGCCAGCAGCGCATCGAGGAGTATTGAGACCCAGTACTTC. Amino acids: CASSASRSIETQYF.

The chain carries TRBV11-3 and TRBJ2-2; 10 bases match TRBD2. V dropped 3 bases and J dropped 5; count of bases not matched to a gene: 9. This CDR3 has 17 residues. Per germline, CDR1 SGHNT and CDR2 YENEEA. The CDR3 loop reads CASSLGSLAGETGELFF. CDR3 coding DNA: TGTGCCAGCAGCTTGGGATCGCTAGCGGGAGAAACCGGGGAGCTGTTTTTT.

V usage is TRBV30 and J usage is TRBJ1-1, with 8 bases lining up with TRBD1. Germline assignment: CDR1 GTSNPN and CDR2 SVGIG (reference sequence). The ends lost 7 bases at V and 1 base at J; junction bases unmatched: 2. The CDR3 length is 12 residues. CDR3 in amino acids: CAFGQGNTEAFF. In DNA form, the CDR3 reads TGTGCCTTTGGACAGGGGAACACTGAAGCTTTCTTT. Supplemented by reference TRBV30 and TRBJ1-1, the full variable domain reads SQTIHQWPATLVQPVGSPLSLECTVEGTSNPNLYWYRQAAGRGLQLLFYSVGIGQISSEVPQNLSASRPQDRQFILSSKKLLLSDSGFYLCAFGQGNTEAFFGQGTRLTVV.

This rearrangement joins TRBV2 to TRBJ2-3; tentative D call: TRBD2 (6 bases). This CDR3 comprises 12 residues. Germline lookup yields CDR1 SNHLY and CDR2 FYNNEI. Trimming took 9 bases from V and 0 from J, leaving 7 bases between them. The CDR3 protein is CARSGSTDTQYF. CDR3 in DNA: TGTGCCAGAAGCGGGAGCACAGATACGCAGTATTTT.

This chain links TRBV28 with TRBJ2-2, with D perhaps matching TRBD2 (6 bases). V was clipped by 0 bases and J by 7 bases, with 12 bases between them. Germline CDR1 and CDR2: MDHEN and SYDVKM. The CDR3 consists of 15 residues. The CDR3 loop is CASSLWRGRGGELFF. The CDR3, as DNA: TGTGCCAGCAGTTTATGGCGGGGAAGAGGCGGGGAGCTGTTTTTT. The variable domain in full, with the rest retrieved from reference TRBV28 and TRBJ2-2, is DVKVTQSSRYLVKRTGEKVFLECVQDMDHENMFWYRQDPGLGLRLIYFSYDVKMKEKGDIPEGYSVSREKKERFSLILESASTNQTSMYLCASSLWRGRGGELFFGEGSRLTVL.

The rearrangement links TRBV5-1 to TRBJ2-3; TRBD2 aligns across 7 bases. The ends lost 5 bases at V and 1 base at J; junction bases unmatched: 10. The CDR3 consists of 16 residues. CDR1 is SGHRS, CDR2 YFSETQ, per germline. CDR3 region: CASSPHSGPRTDTQYF. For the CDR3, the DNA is TGCGCCAGCAGTCCCCATAGCGGGCCGCGCACAGATACGCAGTATTTT.

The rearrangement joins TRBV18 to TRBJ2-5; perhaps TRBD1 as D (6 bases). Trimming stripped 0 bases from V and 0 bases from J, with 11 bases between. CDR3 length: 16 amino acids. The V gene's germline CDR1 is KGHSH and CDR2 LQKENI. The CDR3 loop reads CASSPPGTPYQETQYF. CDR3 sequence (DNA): TGTGCCAGCTCACCACCCGGGACACCGTACCAAGAGACCCAGTACTTC.